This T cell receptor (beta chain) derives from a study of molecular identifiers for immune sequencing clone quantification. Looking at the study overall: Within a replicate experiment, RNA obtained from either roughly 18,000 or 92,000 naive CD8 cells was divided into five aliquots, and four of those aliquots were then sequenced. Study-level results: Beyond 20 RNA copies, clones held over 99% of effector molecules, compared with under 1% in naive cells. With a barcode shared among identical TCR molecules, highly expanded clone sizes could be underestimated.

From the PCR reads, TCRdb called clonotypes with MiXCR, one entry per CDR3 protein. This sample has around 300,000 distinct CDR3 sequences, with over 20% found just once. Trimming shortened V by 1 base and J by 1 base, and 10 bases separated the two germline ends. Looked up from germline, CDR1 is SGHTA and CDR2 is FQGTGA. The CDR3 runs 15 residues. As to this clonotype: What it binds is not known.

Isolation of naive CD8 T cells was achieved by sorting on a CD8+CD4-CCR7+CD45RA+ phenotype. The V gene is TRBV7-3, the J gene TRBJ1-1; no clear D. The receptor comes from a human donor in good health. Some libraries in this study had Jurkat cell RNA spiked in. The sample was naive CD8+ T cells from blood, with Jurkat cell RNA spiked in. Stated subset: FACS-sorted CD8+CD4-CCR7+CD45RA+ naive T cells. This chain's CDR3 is CASSLMGRSNTEAFF. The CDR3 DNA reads TGTGCCAGCAGCTTAATGGGCAGATCGAACACTGAAGCTTTCTTT. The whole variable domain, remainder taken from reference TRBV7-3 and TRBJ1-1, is GAGVSQTPSNKVTEKGKYVELRCDPISGHTALYWYRQSLGQGPEFLIYFQGTGAADDSGLPNDRFFAVRPEGSVSTLKIQRTERGDSAVYLCASSLMGRSNTEAFFGQGTRLTVV.